This TCR beta chain was profiled in a study of T cells after yellow fever vaccination. Regarding the study as a whole: Overall, a small share of clonotypes was seen in both CD4 and CD8 compartments. FACS-sorted repertoires could contain abundant clonotypes contaminating from the bulk population.

This clonotype was recorded many times. Its matching antigen is unknown. V lost 2 bases to trimming and J lost 0 bases, with 4 bases between them. The germline V gene encodes CDR1 SGHTA and CDR2 FQGNSA. The CDR3 spans 13 residues. TCRdb independently ran MiXCR on the 5' RACE reads; one entry per CDR3 protein. The table records 100,000 to 150,000 distinct CDR3 sequences, about 7.8% of them present only once. V is TRBV7-2 and J is TRBJ2-5; D unclear. The TCR comes from a man younger than 35 who received the YFV17D yellow fever vaccine. Sample: CD4+ T cells sorted from PBMCs, taken about 49 days after the first yellow fever vaccination. The CDR3 DNA is TGTGCCAGCAGCTTACAGTACCAAGAGACCCAGTACTTC. Translating gives CASSLQYQETQYF.